The 24 T cell receptor beta chains presented below share a single source sample, sequenced in a study of memory CD4+ T cells and cytomegalovirus serostatus (dated by TCRdb to 2018 to 2020). Single viable CD3+CD4+CD8-CD45RO+ cells were sorted as memory CD4+ T cells on a FACSAria II. The protocol used for the library was the immunoSEQ multiplex PCR assay. Sourced from immuneACCESS, this table was stored by TCRdb with only in-frame sequences that have V and J called. A share of the clones is absent; for the studies checked, an unresolved V gene accounts for under half, and the remainder has no known explanation. The sample includes 75,000 to 95,000 clones, with approximately 80% observed a single time. Of the sample, around 0.78% is held by the ten largest clones. Sequenced material: memory CD4+ T cells from blood. These receptors all come from an adult in good health and CMV-seronegative.

CDR3 amino acids: CASNLQGLTQYF. In DNA form, the CDR3 reads TGTGCCAGCAACCTTCAAGGGCTTACGCAGTATTTT. The chain recombines TRBV28 with TRBJ2-3, with no clear D. The CDR3 has 12 residues. The ends were cut back, 7 bases at V and 8 bases at J, with 13 bases in the middle. Per the germline V gene, CDR1 is MDHEN and CDR2 is SYDVKM.

Of note for this clone: In the same sample, other DNA sequences code for this CDR3. The rearrangement links TRBV4-1 to TRBJ1-2; 12 positions match TRBD1. The CDR3 extends over 15 amino acids. With 3 bases clipped from V and 2 bases from J, the junction kept 1 base outside the gene matches. CDR1 and CDR2 (germline): MGHRA, YSYEKL. The CDR3 protein is CASSQGQGANYGYTF. The DNA of the CDR3 is TGCGCCAGCAGCCAGGGACAGGGGGCGAACTATGGCTACACCTTC.

The chain carries TRBV5-6 and TRBJ1-2; the match to TRBD1 covers 7 bases. The CDR3 sequence is 13 residues long. The V and J ends lost 2 bases and 8 bases, in that order; junction bases with no gene match: 6. Germline V gene lookup returns CDR1 SGHDT and CDR2 YYEEEE. CDR3 DNA: TGTGCCAGCAGCTTAGACAGGGCGAGGGGCTACACCTTC. It specifies CASSLDRARGYTF.

The CDR3 reads CSVPLAATYNEQFF. The CDR3 coding sequence is TGCAGCGTTCCCCTAGCGGCCACCTACAATGAGCAGTTCTTC. The chain recombines TRBV29-1 with TRBJ2-1, with 7 bases that match TRBD2. The CDR3 extends over 14 amino acids. The J segment lost 2 bases and the V segment lost 5 bases, leaving 6 bases of the junction unmatched. The germline V gene has CDR1 SQVTM and CDR2 ANQGSEA.

V and J are TRBV21-1 and TRBJ1-5; the table's D gene call, TRBD1, was not cross checked with the DNA. TRBV21-1 is flagged as a pseudogene. The CDR3 covers 15 residues. CDR3 in amino acids: CASLRTGASNQPQHF. The DNA of the CDR3 is TGTGCCAGCCTGAGGACAGGGGCTAGCAATCAGCCCCAGCATTTT.

The chain employs TRBV11-3 and TRBJ2-1; TRBD2 matches at 8 bases. The V gene end was trimmed by 4 bases and the J gene end by 8 bases; junction bases not matched to a gene: 16. The CDR3 runs to 17 residues. CDR1 is SGHNT, CDR2 YENEEA, per germline. Here the CDR3 DNA reads TGTGCCAGCAGCTCGTGGTATGCGGGGGGATCGGTCGATGAGCAGTTCTTC. Translated, it gives CASSSWYAGGSVDEQFF.

Comments on this clone: An end of the junction does not agree with germline; a read error may underlie this. The CDR3 is CASSLGADSGANVLTF. In DNA form, the CDR3 reads TGTGCTAGCAGCTTAGGCGCTGACTCTGGGGCCAACGTCCTGACTTTC. The chain carries TRBV7-7 and TRBJ2-6; D is unclear. The CDR3 runs 16 residues. Germline-derived CDR1 and CDR2 are SSHAT and FNYEAQ (reference sequence).

The chain employs TRBV6-5 and TRBJ1-1, with D maybe TRBD1 (5 bases). Trimming removed 2 bases from V and 3 bases from J, with 16 bases in between. This CDR3 region has 16 residues. Looked up from germline, CDR1 is MNHEY and CDR2 is SVGAGI. The CDR3 protein is CASSYDGAGGYTEAFF. Written as DNA, the CDR3 is TGTGCCAGCAGTTACGATGGGGCTGGGGGATACACTGAAGCTTTCTTT.

The chain combines TRBV18 with TRBJ2-7; the match to TRBD1 covers 8 bases. This CDR3 spans 15 amino acids. Germline values: CDR1 KGHSH, CDR2 LQKENI. The J segment lost 5 bases and the V segment lost 5 bases, leaving 11 bases of the junction unmatched. CDR3 sequence (DNA): TGTGCCAGCTCATCCCGGGACAGGACGTTCAACGAGCAGTACTTC. It is translated as CASSSRDRTFNEQYF.

The V gene is TRBV4-3, the J gene TRBJ1-4; TRBD1 is a possible D gene (6 bases). V gave up 3 bases and J gave up 8 bases, with 16 bases separating them. Germline CDR1 is LGHNA and CDR2 is YSLEER. The CDR3 consists of 15 residues. The CDR3 spells CASSHSPRTEEKLFF. CDR3 coding DNA: TGCGCCAGCAGCCACTCACCTAGGACAGAGGAAAAACTGTTTTTT.

V gene TRBV13 combines with J gene TRBJ2-2; no reliable D call. V lost 4 bases, J lost 8 bases, and 17 bases lay in between. This CDR3 spans 15 amino acids. Germline V CDR1 and CDR2: PRHDT, FYEKMQ (reference sequence). The CDR3 region has the DNA TGTGCCAGCAGCTCCCCCGTTGTAGCTTTAGGGGAGCTGTTTTTT. It encodes CASSSPVVALGELFF.

The chain links TRBV9 to TRBJ1-4; no definite D call. Trimming left V 0 bases short and J 0 bases short, with 9 bases between. Germline CDR1 reads SGDLS; CDR2 reads YYNGEE. The CDR3 sequence is 16 residues long. The CDR3 loop is CASSVGFSATNEKLFF. The DNA of the CDR3 is TGTGCCAGCAGCGTAGGCTTCAGTGCAACTAATGAAAAACTGTTTTTT.

This sequence joins TRBV4-1 and TRBJ2-3; the match to TRBD2 covers 7 bases. Germline V gene lookup returns CDR1 MGHRA and CDR2 YSYEKL. The CDR3 loop spans 17 amino acids. V gave up 0 bases and J gave up 0 bases; unmatched junction bases: 6. The CDR3 nucleotides read TGCGCCAGCAGCCAAGACGGGGGGTTATTTAGCACAGATACGCAGTATTTT. As protein: CASSQDGGLFSTDTQYF.

The chain links TRBV5-4 to TRBJ2-3, with D tentatively TRBD2 (6 bases). The CDR3 totals 13 residues. The ends were cut back, 5 bases at V and 6 bases at J, with 13 bases in the middle. CDR1 SGHNT and CDR2 YYREEE come from the germline V gene (reference sequence). The CDR3 reads CASRPQGGDTQYF. In DNA form, the CDR3 reads TGTGCCAGCAGACCTCAGGGAGGCGATACGCAGTATTTT.

In this sample, this clone turned up a few times. V gene TRBV30 combines with J gene TRBJ2-7; D ambiguous. CDR1 GTSNPN and CDR2 SVGIG come from the germline V gene (reference sequence). The CDR3 sequence is 14 residues long. V shed 1 base and J shed 2 bases, with 12 bases lying between them. This CDR3 is CAWSGVGLAYEQYF. The CDR3 DNA is TGTGCCTGGAGTGGGGTTGGCCTCGCCTACGAGCAGTACTTC.

This clone was detected a few times. J is TRBJ1-6 and V is TRBV2; tentative D call: TRBD1 (5 bases). The length of the CDR3 is 13 residues. V shed 1 base and J shed 8 bases, with 6 bases lying between them. Germline CDR1 SNHLY, CDR2 FYNNEI. The CDR3: CASSEGQYSPLHF. CDR3 bases: TGTGCCAGCAGTGAAGGACAGTATTCACCCCTCCACTTT.

This chain uses TRBV10-3 with TRBJ2-7; 8 bases are shared with TRBD1. V shed 8 bases, J shed 5 bases, and the junction held 8 bases outside the gene matches. Germline lookup yields CDR1 ENHRY and CDR2 SYGVKD. The CDR3 sequence is 13 residues long. CDR3 coding DNA: TGTGCCATCGCCGGACAGGGAGTCAACGAGCAGTACTTC. Translated, it gives CAIAGQGVNEQYF.

A word on this clone: A read error may produce the germline difference seen at one junction end. The J gene is TRBJ1-2, the V gene TRBV11-2; 7 bases match TRBD1. The CDR3 length is 13 residues. Per germline, CDR1 SGHAT and CDR2 FQNNGV. The CDR3 is CASSFQGDGPYGF. DNA for the CDR3: TGTGCCAGCAGCTTCCAGGGGGACGGACCTTACGGCTTC. The variable domain in full, with the rest retrieved from reference TRBV11-2 and TRBJ1-2, is EAGVAQSPRYKIIEKRQSVAFWCNPISGHATLYWYQQILGQGPKLLIQFQNNGVVDDSQLPKDRFSAERLKGVDSTLKIQPAKLEDSAVYLCASSFQGDGPYGFGSGTRLTVV.

V and J are TRBV4-3 and TRBJ1-1; D is perhaps TRBD1 (5 bases). Trimming removed 1 base from V and 1 base from J, with 7 bases in between. In germline, CDR1 is LGHNA, CDR2 YSLEER. The CDR3 contains 14 residues. The CDR3 DNA reads as TGCGCCAGCAGCCAAGGACAGAAGAACACTGAAGCTTTCTTT. Translated, it gives CASSQGQKNTEAFF.

This clone was seen only a few times. This sequence joins TRBV6-4 and TRBJ1-5; D is unclear. Between the trimmed V and J ends, which lost 4 bases and 4 bases, there was a span of 8 bases. The germline CDR1 and CDR2 sequences are MRHNA and SNTAGT. CDR3 length equals 13 residues. The CDR3 nucleotides read TGTGCCAGCAGTGGTGAGGAGAATCAGCCCCAGCATTTT. This sequence encodes CASSGEENQPQHF.

This clone showed up just once. This chain connects TRBV2 to TRBJ2-7; weak D call: TRBD2 (5 bases). CDR3 length equals 15 residues. Germline assignment: CDR1 SNHLY and CDR2 FYNNEI. Trimming shortened V by 6 bases and J by 4 bases, and 19 bases separated the two germline ends. CDR3 residues: CASRGYVFEGYEQYF. CDR3 bases: TGTGCCAGCAGGGGATACGTTTTTGAGGGTTACGAGCAGTACTTC. The full variable domain, with the rest looked up from reference TRBV2 and TRBJ2-7, is EPEVTQTPSHQVTQMGQEVILRCVPISNHLYFYWYRQILGQKVEFLVSFYNNEISEKSEIFDDQFSVERPDGSNFTLKIRSTKLEDSAMYFCASRGYVFEGYEQYFGPGTRLTVT.

This clone was observed a single time. The rearrangement uses TRBV11-2 and TRBJ2-6; TRBD1 agrees at 11 bases. With V trimmed by 5 bases and J by 2 bases, 8 bases remained unmatched. The CDR3 loop spans 18 amino acids. Per germline, CDR1 SGHAT and CDR2 FQNNGV. This CDR3 reads CASSARDRGWTGANVLTF. The DNA of the CDR3 is TGTGCCAGCAGCGCGAGGGACAGGGGGTGGACTGGGGCCAACGTCCTGACTTTC.

The chain is built from TRBV4-3 and TRBJ1-6; D unclear. V was shortened by 3 bases and J by 11 bases, with 11 bases between the two germline ends. CDR1 is LGHNA and CDR2 is YSLEER in the germline V gene. This CDR3 region has 13 residues. The CDR3 protein is CASSHGGNAPLHF. The CDR3 coding sequence is TGCGCCAGCAGCCACGGAGGGAACGCACCCCTCCACTTT.

The rearrangement links TRBV19 to TRBJ2-3, with 11 bases fitting TRBD1. Germline CDR1 LNHDA, CDR2 SQIVND (reference sequence). With V trimmed by 5 bases and J by 3 bases, 10 bases remained unmatched. The CDR3 length is 17 residues. The CDR3 reads CASSPPRDRGRTDTQYF. The CDR3 region has the DNA TGTGCCAGTAGTCCACCGAGGGACAGGGGGAGGACAGATACGCAGTATTTT.